This T cell receptor (beta chain) was recorded in a study of T cell responses to AZD1222 COVID-19 vaccine (dated by TCRdb to the early 2020s). Turning to the overall study: AZD1222 recipients with second doses at about 4 weeks or about 12 weeks were pooled, because spike-specific TCR depth and breadth did not differ between schedules. TCR sequencing covered fewer than 250 trial participants: 207 given two doses of AZD1222 and 26 given two doses of MenACWY control vaccine. Trial participants were enrolled by age into 18-55, 56-69 and 70-plus year subgroups, with roughly 150, 30 and 60 TCR-sequenced participants respectively. Points the paper makes about the study in general: Because no samples from the day 14 peak response were available, repertoires could be characterized only after the peak T cell response. Epitopes outside the regions mutated in the B.1.351 and B.1.1.7 variants were reportedly recognized by nearly half of the unique spike-specific TCRs. Participants were mostly white British, with more females than males. The authors suggested clonal diversity may have been underestimated. Only five or six AZD1222 recipients were SARS-CoV-2 seropositive at baseline, limiting conclusions about previously exposed vaccinees. CD4 TCRs associated with the vaccine covered the entire spike protein, and the dominant responses were in regions 160-218 and 743-854. After two AZD1222 doses, spike-specific TCR breadth and depth were significantly higher than at day 0 and than in MenACWY recipients. The 56-69-year group was small, and its depth increase did not reach significance, likely because of low power.

Note on this clone: The clone's antigen remains unknown. The input lacks base qualities; no much larger clone sits a single base away.

The CDR3 regions of human TCRbeta chains were analyzed by immunosequencing. In the original analysis: TCRs in the repertoires were matched against a reference library of SARS-CoV-2-specific TCRs that had been generated with the MIRA antigen-specificity platform. Breadth meant the fraction of unique TCRs that were SARS-CoV-2-associated, whereas depth meant the fraction of total T cells that were SARS-CoV-2-associated. Using the MIRA data, every spike-specific TCR was mapped to the spike region that the TCR reacted to and assigned to either a CD4 or a CD8 class. Log10-transformed breadth and depth values were compared by one-way ANOVA with Sidak's multiple comparisons tests. In its TCRdb copy, this immuneACCESS table keeps in-frame sequences only and misses some clones. Where compared with another copy, unresolved V genes explain less than half of these, and the others have no known cause. V and J calls plus clone size are reproduced from that table; the DNA served to infer D and trimming. The sample table shows tens of thousands of clones, and about 85% are seen once. Clones ranked in the top ten supply 1.5% of the sample.

What this sample's time point label stands for: baseline before first vaccination. Vaccinee samples came from UK trials COV001 and COV002, including a single-blind randomized controlled phase 2/3 trial of AZD1222 (ChAdOx1 nCoV-19) in healthy adults. For TCRbeta chain sequencing, PBMC samples were collected from trial participants at day 0 and at day 28 after the second dose. CDR1 and CDR2 were assigned from the germline V gene (reference sequence) as GTSNPN and SVGIG. The junction shows trimming of 2 bases on V and 5 bases on J, and the gene matches do not reach 2 bases of it. The CDR3 goes from the cysteine to the phenylalanine over 13 residues. Only CDR3 DNA is held: 39 bases, read in frame from base 1.

The V and J segments used are TRBV30 and TRBJ2-7; 11 bases in the middle match TRBD1. Specimen: peripheral blood, collected on day 0 of AZD1222 vaccination. This TCR was recovered from an adult in good health. The base sequence is TGTGCCTGGAGTCGGACAGGGGGCGACGAGCAGTACTTC. This sequence encodes CAWSRTGGDEQYF.